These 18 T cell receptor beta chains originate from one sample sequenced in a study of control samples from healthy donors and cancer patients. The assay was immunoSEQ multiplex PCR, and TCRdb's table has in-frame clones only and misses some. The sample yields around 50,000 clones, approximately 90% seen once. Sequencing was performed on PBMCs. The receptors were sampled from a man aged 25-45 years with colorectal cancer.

CDR3 loop: CASSPIRQGTTNEKLFF. The CDR3 coding sequence is TGTGCCAGCAGTCCCATCCGACAGGGCACAACTAATGAAAAACTGTTTTTT. This rearrangement joins TRBV6-6 to TRBJ1-4; 7 bases are shared with TRBD1. This CDR3 is built from 17 residues. The V and J ends lost 5 bases and 0 bases, in that order; junction bases with no gene match: 9. The germline gives CDR1 MNHNY, CDR2 SVGAGI (reference sequence).

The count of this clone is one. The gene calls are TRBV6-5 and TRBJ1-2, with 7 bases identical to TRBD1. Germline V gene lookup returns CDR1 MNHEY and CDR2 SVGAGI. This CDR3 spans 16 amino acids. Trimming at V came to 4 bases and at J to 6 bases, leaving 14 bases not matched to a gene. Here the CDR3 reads CASSLSFSGTANGYTF. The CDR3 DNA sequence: TGTGCCAGCAGTTTATCGTTCTCCGGGACAGCTAATGGCTACACCTTC.

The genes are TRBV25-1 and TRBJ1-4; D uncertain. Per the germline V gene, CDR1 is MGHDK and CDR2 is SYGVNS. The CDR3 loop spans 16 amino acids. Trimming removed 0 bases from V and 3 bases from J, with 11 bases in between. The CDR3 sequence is CASSEYMGGSNEKLFF. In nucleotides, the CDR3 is TGTGCCAGCAGTGAATATATGGGCGGTTCTAATGAAAAACTGTTTTTT.

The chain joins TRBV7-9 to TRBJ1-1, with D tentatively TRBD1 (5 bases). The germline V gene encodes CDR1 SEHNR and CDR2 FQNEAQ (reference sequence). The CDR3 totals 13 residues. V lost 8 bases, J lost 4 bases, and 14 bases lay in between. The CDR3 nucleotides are TGTGCCAGCGCCCGCAATAGGGGCACTGAAGCTTTCTTT. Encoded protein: CASARNRGTEAFF.

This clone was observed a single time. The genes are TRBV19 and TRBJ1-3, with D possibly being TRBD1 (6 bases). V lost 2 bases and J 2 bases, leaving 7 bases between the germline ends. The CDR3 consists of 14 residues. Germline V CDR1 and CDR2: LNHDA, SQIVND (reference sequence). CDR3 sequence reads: CASSIRGPGNTIYF. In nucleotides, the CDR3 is TGTGCCAGTAGTATACGGGGGCCTGGAAACACCATATATTTT.

The CDR3 DNA reads TGTGCCAGCAGCCTCGGGACTAGCGGGGGGGCTCGTGAGACCCAGTACTTC. It encodes CASSLGTSGGARETQYF. The rearrangement joins TRBV3-1 (or the pseudogene TRBV3-2) to TRBJ2-5; 16 bases map to TRBD2. Germline values: CDR1 LGHDT, CDR2 YNNKEL (reference sequence). Trimming removed 4 bases from V and 5 bases from J; junction bases left unmatched: 7. CDR3 size: 17 residues.

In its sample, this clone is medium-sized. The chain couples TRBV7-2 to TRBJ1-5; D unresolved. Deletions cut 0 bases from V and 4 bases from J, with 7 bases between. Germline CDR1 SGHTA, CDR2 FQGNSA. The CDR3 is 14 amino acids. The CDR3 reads CASSLAKQNQPQHF. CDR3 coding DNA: TGTGCCAGCAGCTTAGCGAAGCAGAATCAGCCCCAGCATTTT.

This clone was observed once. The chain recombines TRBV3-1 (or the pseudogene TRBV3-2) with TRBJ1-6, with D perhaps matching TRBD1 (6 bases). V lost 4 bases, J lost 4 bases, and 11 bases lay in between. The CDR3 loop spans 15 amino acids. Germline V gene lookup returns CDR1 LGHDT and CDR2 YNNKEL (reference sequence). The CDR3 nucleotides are TGTGCCAGCAGCCTGGGACAACCTTATAATTCACCCCTCCACTTT. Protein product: CASSLGQPYNSPLHF.

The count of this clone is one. The CDR3 region is CASSSPGRSSYNEQFF. CDR3 DNA sequence: TGTGCCAGCAGCTCCCCCGGGCGGAGCTCCTACAATGAGCAGTTCTTC. V usage is TRBV7-2 and J usage is TRBJ2-1; D is unclear. Germline V gene data show CDR1 as SGHTA and CDR2 as FQGNSA. The CDR3 length is 16 residues. Deletions cut 4 bases from V and 0 bases from J, with 13 bases between.

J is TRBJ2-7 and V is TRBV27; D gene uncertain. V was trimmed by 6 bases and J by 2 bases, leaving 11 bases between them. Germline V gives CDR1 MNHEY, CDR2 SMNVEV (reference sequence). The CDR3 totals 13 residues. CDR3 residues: CASSQSGAYEQYF. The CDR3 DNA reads TGTGCCAGCAGCCAAAGTGGGGCCTACGAGCAGTACTTC.

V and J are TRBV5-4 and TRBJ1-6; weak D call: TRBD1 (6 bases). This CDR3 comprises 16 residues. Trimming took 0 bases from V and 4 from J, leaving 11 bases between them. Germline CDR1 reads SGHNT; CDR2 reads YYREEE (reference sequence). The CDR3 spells CASSLEQGFYNSPLHF. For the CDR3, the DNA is TGTGCCAGCAGCTTGGAACAGGGTTTTTATAATTCACCCCTCCACTTT.

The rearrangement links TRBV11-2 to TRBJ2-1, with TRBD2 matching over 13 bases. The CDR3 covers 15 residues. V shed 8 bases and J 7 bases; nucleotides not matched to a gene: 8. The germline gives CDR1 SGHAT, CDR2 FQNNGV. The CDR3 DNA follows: TGTGCCAGCCGGCCGGGACTAGCGGGGAGGAATGAGCAGTTCTTC. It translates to CASRPGLAGRNEQFF.

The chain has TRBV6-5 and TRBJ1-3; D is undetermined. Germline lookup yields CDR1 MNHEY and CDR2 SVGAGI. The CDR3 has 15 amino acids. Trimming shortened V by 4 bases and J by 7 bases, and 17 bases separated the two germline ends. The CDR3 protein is CASSLGPNLGNTIYF. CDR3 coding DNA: TGTGCCAGCAGTTTGGGCCCAAACCTGGGGAACACCATATATTTT.

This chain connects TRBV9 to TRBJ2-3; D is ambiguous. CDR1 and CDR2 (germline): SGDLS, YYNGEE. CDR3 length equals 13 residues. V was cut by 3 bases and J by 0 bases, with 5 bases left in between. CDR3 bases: TGTGCCAGCAGCGCCATAAGCACAGATACGCAGTATTTT. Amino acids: CASSAISTDTQYF.

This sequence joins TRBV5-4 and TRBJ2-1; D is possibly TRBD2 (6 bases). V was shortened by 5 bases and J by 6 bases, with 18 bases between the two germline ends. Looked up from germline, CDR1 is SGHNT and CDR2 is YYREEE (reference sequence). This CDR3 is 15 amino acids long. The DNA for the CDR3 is TGTGCCAGCAGTCCCGGGGTGGGGGGAGGCAATGAGCAGTTCTTC. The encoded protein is CASSPGVGGGNEQFF.

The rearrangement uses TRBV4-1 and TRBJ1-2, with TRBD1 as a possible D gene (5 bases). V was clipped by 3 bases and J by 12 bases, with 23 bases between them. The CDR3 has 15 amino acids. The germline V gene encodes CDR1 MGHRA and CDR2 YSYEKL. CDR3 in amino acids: CASSQTTGPPLGNTF. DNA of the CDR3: TGCGCCAGCAGCCAGACAACGGGACCGCCATTGGGGAACACCTTC.

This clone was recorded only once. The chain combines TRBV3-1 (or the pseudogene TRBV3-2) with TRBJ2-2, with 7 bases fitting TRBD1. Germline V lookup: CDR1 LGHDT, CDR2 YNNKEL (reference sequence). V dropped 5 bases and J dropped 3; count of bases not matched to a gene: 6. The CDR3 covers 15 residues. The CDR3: CASSSGQTYTGELFF. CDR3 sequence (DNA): TGTGCCAGCAGCTCGGGACAGACTTACACCGGGGAGCTGTTTTTT.

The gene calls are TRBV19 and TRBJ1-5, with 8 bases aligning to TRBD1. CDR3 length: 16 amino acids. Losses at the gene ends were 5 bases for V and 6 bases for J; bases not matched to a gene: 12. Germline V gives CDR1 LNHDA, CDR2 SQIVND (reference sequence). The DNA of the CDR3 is TGTGCCAGTAGTCTACCTTCAGGGGGCGGAGGTCAGCCCCAGCATTTT. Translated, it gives CASSLPSGGGGQPQHF.